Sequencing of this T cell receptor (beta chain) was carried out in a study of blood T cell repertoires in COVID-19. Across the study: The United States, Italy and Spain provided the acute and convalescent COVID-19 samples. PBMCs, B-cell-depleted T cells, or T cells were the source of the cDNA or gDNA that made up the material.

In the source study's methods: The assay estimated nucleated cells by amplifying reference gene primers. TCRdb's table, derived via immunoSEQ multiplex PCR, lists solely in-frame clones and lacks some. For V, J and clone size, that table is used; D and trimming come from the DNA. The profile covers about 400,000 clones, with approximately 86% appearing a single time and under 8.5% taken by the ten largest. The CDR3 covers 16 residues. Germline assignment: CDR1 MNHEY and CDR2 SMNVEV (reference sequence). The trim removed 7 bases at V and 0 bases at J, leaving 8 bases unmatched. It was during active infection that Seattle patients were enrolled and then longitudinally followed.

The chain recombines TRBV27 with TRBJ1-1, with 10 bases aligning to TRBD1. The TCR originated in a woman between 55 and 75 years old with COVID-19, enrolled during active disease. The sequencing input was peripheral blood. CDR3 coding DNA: TGTGCCAGCAAAACCGGGACAGGGGACATGAACACTGAAGCTTTCTTT. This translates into CASKTGTGDMNTEAFF.